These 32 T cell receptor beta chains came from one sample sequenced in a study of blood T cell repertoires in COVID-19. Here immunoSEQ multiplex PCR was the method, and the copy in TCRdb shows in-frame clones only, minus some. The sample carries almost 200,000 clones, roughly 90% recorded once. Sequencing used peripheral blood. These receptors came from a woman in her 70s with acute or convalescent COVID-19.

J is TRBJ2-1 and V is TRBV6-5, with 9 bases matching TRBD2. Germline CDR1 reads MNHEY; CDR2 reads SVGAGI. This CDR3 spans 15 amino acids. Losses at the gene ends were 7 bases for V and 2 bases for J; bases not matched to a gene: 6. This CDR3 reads CASTAAGGPYNEQFF. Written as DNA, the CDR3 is TGTGCCAGCACCGCCGCGGGGGGGCCCTACAATGAGCAGTTCTTC.

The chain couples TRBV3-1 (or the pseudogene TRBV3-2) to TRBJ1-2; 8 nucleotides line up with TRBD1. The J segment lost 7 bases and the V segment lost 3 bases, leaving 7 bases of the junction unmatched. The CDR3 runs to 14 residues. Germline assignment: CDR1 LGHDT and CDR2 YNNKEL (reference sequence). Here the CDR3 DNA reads TGTGCCAGCAGCCATAGGACAGGGTTAGTTGGCTACACCTTC. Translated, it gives CASSHRTGLVGYTF.

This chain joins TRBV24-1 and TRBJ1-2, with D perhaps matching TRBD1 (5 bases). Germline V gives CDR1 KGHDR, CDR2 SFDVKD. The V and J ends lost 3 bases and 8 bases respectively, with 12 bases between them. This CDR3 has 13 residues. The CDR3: CATSDGERGGYTF. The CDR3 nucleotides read TGTGCCACCAGTGATGGTGAAAGGGGAGGCTACACCTTC.

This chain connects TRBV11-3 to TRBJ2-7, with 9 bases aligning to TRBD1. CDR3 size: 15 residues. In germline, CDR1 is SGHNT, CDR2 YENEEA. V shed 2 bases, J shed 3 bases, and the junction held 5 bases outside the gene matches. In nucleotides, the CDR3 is TGTGCCAGCAGCTTACCGGGACAGGGATTCTACGAGCAGTACTTC. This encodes CASSLPGQGFYEQYF.

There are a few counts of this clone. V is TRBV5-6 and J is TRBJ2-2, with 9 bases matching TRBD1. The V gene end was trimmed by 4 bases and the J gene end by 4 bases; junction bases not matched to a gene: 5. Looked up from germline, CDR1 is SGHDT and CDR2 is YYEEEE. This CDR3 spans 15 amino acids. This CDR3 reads CASSVTGGPTGELFF. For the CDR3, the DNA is TGTGCCAGCAGCGTAACAGGGGGCCCCACCGGGGAGCTGTTTTTT.

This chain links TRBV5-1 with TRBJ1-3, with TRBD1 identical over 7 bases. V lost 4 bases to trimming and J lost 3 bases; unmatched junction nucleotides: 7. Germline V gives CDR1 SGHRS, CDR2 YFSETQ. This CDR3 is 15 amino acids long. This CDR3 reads CASSHSTGLGNTIYF. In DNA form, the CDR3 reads TGCGCCAGCAGCCATTCGACAGGGCTTGGAAACACCATATATTTT.

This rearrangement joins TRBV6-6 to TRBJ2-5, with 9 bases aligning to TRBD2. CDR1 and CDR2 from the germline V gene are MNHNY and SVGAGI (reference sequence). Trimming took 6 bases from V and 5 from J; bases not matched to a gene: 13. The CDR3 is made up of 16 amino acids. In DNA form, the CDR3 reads TGTGCCAGCAGGGGGGGACTAGCCAAAGGAGAGGAGACCCAGTACTTC. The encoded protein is CASRGGLAKGEETQYF.

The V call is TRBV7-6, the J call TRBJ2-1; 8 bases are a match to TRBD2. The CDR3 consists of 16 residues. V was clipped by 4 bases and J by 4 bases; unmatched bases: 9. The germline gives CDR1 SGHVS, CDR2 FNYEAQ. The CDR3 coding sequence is TGTGCCAGCAGCTCCAGGCCTACTAGCGGATACAATGAGCAGTTCTTC. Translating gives CASSSRPTSGYNEQFF.

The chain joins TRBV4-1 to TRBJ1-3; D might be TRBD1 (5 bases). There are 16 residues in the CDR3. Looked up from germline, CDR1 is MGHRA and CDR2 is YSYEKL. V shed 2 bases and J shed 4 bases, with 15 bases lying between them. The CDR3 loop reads CASSQTPGLKGNTIYF. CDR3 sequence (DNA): TGCGCCAGCAGCCAAACTCCGGGACTCAAGGGAAACACCATATATTTT.

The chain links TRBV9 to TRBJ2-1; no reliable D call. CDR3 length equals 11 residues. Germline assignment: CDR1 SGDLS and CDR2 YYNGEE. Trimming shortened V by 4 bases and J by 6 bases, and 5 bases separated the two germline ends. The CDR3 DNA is TGTGCCAGCAGCCCACTCAATGAGCAGTTCTTC. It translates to CASSPLNEQFF.

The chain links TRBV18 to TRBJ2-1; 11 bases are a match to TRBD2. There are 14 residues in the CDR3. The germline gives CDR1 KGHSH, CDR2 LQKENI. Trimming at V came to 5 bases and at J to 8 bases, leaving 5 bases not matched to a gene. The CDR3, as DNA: TGTGCCAGCTCATATAGCGGGAGGGCCGATGAGCAGTTCTTC. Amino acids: CASSYSGRADEQFF.

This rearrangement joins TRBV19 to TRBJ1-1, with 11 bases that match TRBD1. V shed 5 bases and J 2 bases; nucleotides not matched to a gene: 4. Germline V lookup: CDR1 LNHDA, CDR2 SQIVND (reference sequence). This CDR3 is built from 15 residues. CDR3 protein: CASSAGTGGNTEAFF. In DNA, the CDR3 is TGTGCCAGTAGTGCCGGGACAGGGGGTAACACTGAAGCTTTCTTT.

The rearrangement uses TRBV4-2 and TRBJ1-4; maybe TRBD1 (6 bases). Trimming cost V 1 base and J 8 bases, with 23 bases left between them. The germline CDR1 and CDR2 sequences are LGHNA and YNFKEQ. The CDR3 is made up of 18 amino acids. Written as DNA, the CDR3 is TGTGCCAGCAGCCAAGCCGGGAGGGGGTCGGCCTTTTCGGAAAAACTGTTTTTT. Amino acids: CASSQAGRGSAFSEKLFF.

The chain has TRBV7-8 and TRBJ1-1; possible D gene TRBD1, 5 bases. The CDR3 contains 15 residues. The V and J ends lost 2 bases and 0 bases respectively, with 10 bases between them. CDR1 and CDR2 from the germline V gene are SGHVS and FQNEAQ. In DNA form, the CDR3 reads TGTGCCAGCAGCTTACACAGGTTCATGAACACTGAAGCTTTCTTT. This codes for CASSLHRFMNTEAFF.

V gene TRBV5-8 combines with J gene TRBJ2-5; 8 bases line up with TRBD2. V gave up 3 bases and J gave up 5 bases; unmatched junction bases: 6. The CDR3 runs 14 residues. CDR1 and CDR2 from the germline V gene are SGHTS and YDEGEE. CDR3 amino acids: CASSSTGLGETQYF. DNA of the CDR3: TGTGCCAGCAGCTCCACGGGACTAGGGGAGACCCAGTACTTC.

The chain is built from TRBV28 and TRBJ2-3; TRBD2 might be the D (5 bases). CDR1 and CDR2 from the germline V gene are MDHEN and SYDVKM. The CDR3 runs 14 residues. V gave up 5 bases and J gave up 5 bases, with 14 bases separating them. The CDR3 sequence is CASSPRTSGDTQYF. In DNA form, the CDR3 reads TGTGCCAGCAGTCCCAGGACCAGCGGAGATACGCAGTATTTT.

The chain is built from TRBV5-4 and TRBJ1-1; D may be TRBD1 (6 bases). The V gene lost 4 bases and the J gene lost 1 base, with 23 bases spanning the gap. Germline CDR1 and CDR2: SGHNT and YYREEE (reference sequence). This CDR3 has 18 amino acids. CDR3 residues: CASSPYIGRGRGNTEAFF. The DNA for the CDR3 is TGTGCCAGCAGCCCGTACATCGGCAGGGGTCGGGGGAACACTGAAGCTTTCTTT. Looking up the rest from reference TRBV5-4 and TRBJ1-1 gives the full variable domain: ETGVTQSPTHLIKTRGQQVTLRCSSQSGHNTVSWYQQALGQGPQFIFQYYREEENGRGNFPPRFSGLQFPNYSSELNVNALELDDSALYLCASSPYIGRGRGNTEAFFGQGTRLTVV.

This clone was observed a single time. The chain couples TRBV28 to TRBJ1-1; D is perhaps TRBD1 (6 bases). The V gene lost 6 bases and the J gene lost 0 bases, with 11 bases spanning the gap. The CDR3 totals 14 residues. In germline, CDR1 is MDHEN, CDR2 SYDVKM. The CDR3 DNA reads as TGTGCCAGCAGCTTTACAGGGATGAACACTGAAGCTTTCTTT. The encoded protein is CASSFTGMNTEAFF.

CDR3: CASRGTGGAGTEAFF. DNA of the CDR3: TGTGCCAGCAGGGGGACAGGGGGCGCGGGCACTGAAGCTTTCTTT. J is TRBJ1-1 and V is TRBV6-5; 12 bases are shared with TRBD1. The CDR3 runs 15 residues. The trim removed 6 bases at V and 4 bases at J, leaving 6 bases unmatched. Per germline, CDR1 MNHEY and CDR2 SVGAGI.

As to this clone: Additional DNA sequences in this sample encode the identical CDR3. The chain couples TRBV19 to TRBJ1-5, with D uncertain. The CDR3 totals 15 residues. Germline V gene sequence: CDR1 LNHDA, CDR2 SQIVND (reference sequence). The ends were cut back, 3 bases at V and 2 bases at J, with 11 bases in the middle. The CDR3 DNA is TGTGCCAGTAGTATTCCGGGTTTGGGCAATCAGCCCCAGCATTTT. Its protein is CASSIPGLGNQPQHF.

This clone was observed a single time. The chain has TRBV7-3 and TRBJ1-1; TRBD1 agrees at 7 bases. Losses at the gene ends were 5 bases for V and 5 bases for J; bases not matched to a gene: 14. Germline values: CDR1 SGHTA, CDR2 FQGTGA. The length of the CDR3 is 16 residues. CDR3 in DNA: TGTGCCAGCAGCCCCCAGGGGGGCCACTTTCCGACTGAAGCTTTCTTT. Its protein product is CASSPQGGHFPTEAFF.

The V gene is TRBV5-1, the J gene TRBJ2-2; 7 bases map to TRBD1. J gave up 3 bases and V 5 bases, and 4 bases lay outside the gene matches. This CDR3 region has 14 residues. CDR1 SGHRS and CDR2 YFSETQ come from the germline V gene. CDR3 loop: CASSRDSYTGELFF. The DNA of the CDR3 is TGCGCCAGCAGTAGGGACAGTTACACCGGGGAGCTGTTTTTT. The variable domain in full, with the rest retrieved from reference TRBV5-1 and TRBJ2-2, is KAGVTQTPRYLIKTRGQQVTLSCSPISGHRSVSWYQQTPGQGLQFLFEYFSETQRNKGNFPGRFSGRQFSNSRSEMNVSTLELGDSALYLCASSRDSYTGELFFGEGSRLTVL.

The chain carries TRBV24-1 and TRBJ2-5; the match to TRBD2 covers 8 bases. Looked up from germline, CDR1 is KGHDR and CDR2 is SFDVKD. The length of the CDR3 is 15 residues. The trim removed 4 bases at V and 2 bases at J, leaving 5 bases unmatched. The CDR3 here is CATSETKRGQETQYF. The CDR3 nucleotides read TGTGCCACCAGTGAGACCAAGCGGGGGCAAGAGACCCAGTACTTC.

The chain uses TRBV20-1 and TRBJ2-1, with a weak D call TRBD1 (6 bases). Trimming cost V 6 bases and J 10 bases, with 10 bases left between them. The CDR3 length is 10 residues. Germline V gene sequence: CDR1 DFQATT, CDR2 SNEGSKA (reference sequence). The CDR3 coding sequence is TGCAGTGCCCCCGGGACAGAGCAGTTCTTC. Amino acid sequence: CSAPGTEQFF.

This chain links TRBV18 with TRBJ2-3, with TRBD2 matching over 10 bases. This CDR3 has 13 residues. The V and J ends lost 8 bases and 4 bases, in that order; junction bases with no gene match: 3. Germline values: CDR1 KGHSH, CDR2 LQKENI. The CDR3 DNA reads TGTGCCAGCATGCTAGCGGGGGCAGATACGCAGTATTTT. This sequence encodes CASMLAGADTQYF.

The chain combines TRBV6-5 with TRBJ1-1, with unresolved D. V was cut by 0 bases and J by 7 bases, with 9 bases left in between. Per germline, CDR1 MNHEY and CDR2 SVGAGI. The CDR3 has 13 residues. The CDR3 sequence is CASSYSRRGEAFF. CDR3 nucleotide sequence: TGTGCCAGCAGTTACTCGAGGAGAGGTGAAGCTTTCTTT.

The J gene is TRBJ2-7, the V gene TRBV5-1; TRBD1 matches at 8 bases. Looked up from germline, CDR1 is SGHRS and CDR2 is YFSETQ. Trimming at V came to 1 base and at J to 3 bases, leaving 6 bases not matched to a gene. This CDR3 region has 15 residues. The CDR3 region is CASSLIPGGDYEQYF. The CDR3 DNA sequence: TGCGCCAGCAGCTTGATTCCAGGGGGCGACTACGAGCAGTACTTC.

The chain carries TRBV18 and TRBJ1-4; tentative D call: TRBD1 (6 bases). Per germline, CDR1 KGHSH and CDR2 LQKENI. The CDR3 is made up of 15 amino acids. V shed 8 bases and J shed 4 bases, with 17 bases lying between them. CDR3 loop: CASTYATGSNEKLFF. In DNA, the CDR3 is TGTGCCAGCACCTATGCGACAGGCAGTAATGAAAAACTGTTTTTT.

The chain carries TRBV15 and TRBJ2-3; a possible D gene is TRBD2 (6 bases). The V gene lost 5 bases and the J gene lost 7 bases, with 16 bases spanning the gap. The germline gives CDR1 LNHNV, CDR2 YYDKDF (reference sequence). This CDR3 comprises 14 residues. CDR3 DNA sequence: TGTGCCACCAGCCCCCGGAGGGACTTCAATACGCAGTATTTT. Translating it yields CATSPRRDFNTQYF.

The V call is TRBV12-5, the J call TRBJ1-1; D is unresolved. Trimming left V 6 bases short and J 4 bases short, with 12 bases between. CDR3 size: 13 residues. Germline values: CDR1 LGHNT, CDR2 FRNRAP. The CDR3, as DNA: TGTGCTAGTGGGGTCGCGCTTATCACTGAAGCTTTCTTT. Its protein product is CASGVALITEAFF.

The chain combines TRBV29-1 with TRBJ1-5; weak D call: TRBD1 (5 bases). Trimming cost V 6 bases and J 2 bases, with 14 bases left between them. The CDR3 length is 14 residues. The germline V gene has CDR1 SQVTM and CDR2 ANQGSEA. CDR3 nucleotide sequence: TGCAGCGTCCAGGGTGGCGGTGGCAATCAGCCCCAGCATTTT. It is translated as CSVQGGGGNQPQHF.

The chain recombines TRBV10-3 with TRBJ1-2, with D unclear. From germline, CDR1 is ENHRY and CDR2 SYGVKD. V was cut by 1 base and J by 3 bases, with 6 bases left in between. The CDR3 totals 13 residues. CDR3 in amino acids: CAISEYADYGYTF. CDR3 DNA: TGTGCCATCAGTGAGTACGCAGACTATGGCTACACCTTC.